Listed below are T cell receptor beta chains from one sample, sequenced in a study of siplizumab effects on memory and regulatory T cells. TCRdb's table, derived via immunoSEQ multiplex PCR, lists solely in-frame clones and lacks some. This sample carries approximately 60,000 clones, less than 80% of them seen once, and the ten largest clones take about 0.41%. Sequencing used memory CD4+ T cells sorted from blood. Receptors were obtained from a human donor in good health. The CDR3 runs from the conserved cysteine through the conserved F or W. The D gene is left open where the match is weak. Clone sizes are given selectively: once, few, many, or a class where the clone is expanded.

-	TRBV27	-	TRBJ2-7	CASSKKGRQGGHEQYF	TGTGCCAGCAGTAAAAAGGGGCGGCAGGGGGGTCACGAGCAGTACTTC
-	TRBV1	-	TRBJ2-3	CTSSPYRGDRDTQYF	TGCACCAGCAGCCCCTACCGGGGGGACCGGGATACGCAGTATTTT
-	TRBV19	-	TRBJ1-2	CASREPGPSGYTF	TGTGCCAGTAGAGAACCCGGGCCCTCTGGCTACACCTTC
-	TRBV23-1	-	TRBJ1-1	CASSPRLETEAFF	TGCGCCAGCAGTCCTCGCTTGGAGACTGAAGCTTTCTTT
-	TRBV6-5	TRBD1	TRBJ2-7	CASSYRDRPSYEQYF	TGTGCCAGCAGTTACCGGGACAGACCCTCCTACGAGCAGTACTTC
-	TRBV6-5	-	TRBJ2-3	CASRRGVEGDTQYF	TGTGCCAGCAGACGGGGAGTGGAGGGAGATACGCAGTATTTT
-	TRBV11-2	TRBD1	TRBJ2-3	CASSPLTGSLSYTQYF	TGTGCCAGCAGCCCCCTGACAGGGTCCCTCAGTTATACGCAGTATTTT
once	TRBV5-1	-	TRBJ1-1	CASSPEGNRHTEAFF	TGCGCCAGCAGCCCCGAGGGTAACAGGCACACTGAAGCTTTCTTT
-	TRBV28	TRBD1	TRBJ1-2	CASSTDRERSYTF	TGTGCCAGCAGCACGGACAGGGAGCGGAGCTACACCTTC
-	TRBV10-2	-	TRBJ2-7	CATRGEGGVPYEQYF	TGCGCCACCCGTGGGGAGGGGGGCGTCCCCTACGAGCAGTACTTC
-	TRBV9	-	TRBJ1-2	CASSAFDGGSDGYTF	TGTGCCAGCAGCGCCTTCGACGGGGGAAGCGATGGCTACACCTTC
-	TRBV4-2	-	TRBJ1-2	CASSQDGGYTF	TGTGCCAGCAGCCAGGACGGAGGCTACACCTTC
-	TRBV6-5	TRBD1	TRBJ2-7	CASTPGQAVNEQYF	TGTGCCAGCACCCCGGGACAGGCAGTAAACGAGCAGTACTTC
-	TRBV11-1	-	TRBJ2-5	CASSLSGYETQYF	TGTGCCAGCAGCTTGTCAGGATACGAGACCCAGTACTTC
-	TRBV5-5	-	TRBJ2-5	CASSGGGTVVSGQYF	TGTGCCAGCAGTGGGGGAGGCACGGTGGTGTCGGGGCAGTACTTC
-	TRBV11-3	TRBD2	TRBJ2-3	CASSLSASGGSDTQYF	TGTGCCAGCAGCTTATCGGCTAGCGGGGGTTCAGATACGCAGTATTTT